The 8 T cell receptor beta chains reported below all come from one sample, sequenced in a study of blood T cell repertoires in COVID-19. Only in-frame clones appear in the TCRdb table, and some are missing; sequencing was by immunoSEQ multiplex PCR. Of about 170,000 clones in the sample, 84% were seen once. Material for sequencing was peripheral blood. All receptors come from a woman at least 80 years old with COVID-19, enrolled during active disease.

The chain couples TRBV5-1 to TRBJ1-3; 10 nucleotides match TRBD1. Per germline, CDR1 SGHRS and CDR2 YFSETQ. The CDR3 is 17 residues long. The V gene end was trimmed by 3 bases and the J gene end by 0 bases; junction bases not matched to a gene: 6. CDR3 amino acids: CASSSGTGASSGNTIYF. The CDR3 DNA sequence: TGCGCCAGCAGCTCCGGGACAGGGGCCTCCTCTGGAAACACCATATATTTT.

This clone has just a few counts. The chain employs TRBV7-9 and TRBJ1-4; D may be TRBD1 (5 bases). The CDR3 is made up of 15 amino acids. Trimming left V 5 bases short and J 5 bases short, with 15 bases between. Germline V lookup: CDR1 SEHNR, CDR2 FQNEAQ (reference sequence). As DNA, the CDR3 is TGTGCCAGCAGCCCGACCCGGGGGGAGAATGAAAAACTGTTTTTT. Its translation is CASSPTRGENEKLFF.

This chain connects TRBV28 to TRBJ1-4; the D is unclear. Trimming left V 7 bases short and J 7 bases short, with 16 bases between. The CDR3 length is 14 residues. Germline lookup yields CDR1 MDHEN and CDR2 SYDVKM. The CDR3 DNA reads as TGTGCCAGCACCCCGGCCCTGACGGGTGAAAAACTGTTTTTT. Amino acid sequence: CASTPALTGEKLFF.

The chain couples TRBV9 to TRBJ2-1; TRBD2 might be the D (5 bases). CDR1 is SGDLS and CDR2 is YYNGEE in the germline V gene. The CDR3 loop spans 14 amino acids. Trimming took 2 bases from V and 0 from J, leaving 6 bases between them. The DNA for the CDR3 is TGTGCCAGCAGCGTTAGCGACTCCTACAATGAGCAGTTCTTC. Its protein product is CASSVSDSYNEQFF.

This clone came up once. V gene TRBV18 combines with J gene TRBJ2-4; 14 nucleotides align to TRBD2. This CDR3 is built from 18 residues. After removal of 2 bases from V and 5 bases from J, the junction contained 8 bases not matched to a gene. Germline V CDR1 and CDR2: KGHSH, LQKENI. CDR3 protein: CASSPRLAGGVNENIQYF. CDR3 sequence (DNA): TGTGCCAGCTCACCAAGACTAGCGGGAGGGGTAAACGAAAACATTCAGTACTTC. The full variable domain, completed using reference TRBV18 and TRBJ2-4, is NAGVMQNPRHLVRRRGQEARLRCSPMKGHSHVYWYRQLPEEGLKFMVYLQKENIIDESGMPKERFSAEFPKEGPSILRIQQVVRGDSAAYFCASSPRLAGGVNENIQYFGAGTRLSVL.

V and J are TRBV5-4 and TRBJ2-7; 10 positions agree with TRBD1. J was trimmed by 9 bases and V by 4 bases; bases with no gene match: 7. The CDR3 contains 13 residues. Germline CDR1 and CDR2: SGHNT and YYREEE (reference sequence). The CDR3 here is CASSNDRGRGQYF. CDR3 DNA sequence: TGTGCCAGCAGCAATGACAGGGGGCGTGGGCAGTACTTC. Using reference TRBV5-4 and TRBJ2-7 for the parts outside the CDR3, the full variable domain is ETGVTQSPTHLIKTRGQQVTLRCSSQSGHNTVSWYQQALGQGPQFIFQYYREEENGRGNFPPRFSGLQFPNYSSELNVNALELDDSALYLCASSNDRGRGQYFGPGTRLTVT.

Written as DNA, the CDR3 is TGCGCCAGCAGCTCGGGACAGGGGAAATCTGGAAACACCATATATTTT. Amino acid sequence: CASSSGQGKSGNTIYF. The rearrangement joins TRBV5-1 to TRBJ1-3; 10 bases are a match to TRBD1. Germline V gene lookup returns CDR1 SGHRS and CDR2 YFSETQ. This CDR3 region has 16 residues. J lost 1 base, V lost 3 bases, and 4 bases had no gene match.

The CDR3 bases are TGTGCCAGTAGTATGGGCCTAACTAGCACAGATACGCAGTATTTT. It yields the protein CASSMGLTSTDTQYF. The chain has TRBV19 and TRBJ2-3; D is unresolved. Trimming left V 3 bases short and J 0 bases short, with 10 bases between. CDR1 is LNHDA, CDR2 SQIVND, per germline (reference sequence). CDR3 length: 15 amino acids.